This T cell receptor beta chain was identified in a study of tumor and adjacent non-tumor tissue in lung cancer. The CDR3 is 14 residues long. Germline V gene lookup returns CDR1 LGHNA and CDR2 YSLEER. V lost 4 bases, J lost 4 bases, and 13 bases lay in between. RNA was extracted from bulk tissue without any cell sorting. This non-tumor lung sample came from over 3 cm beyond the tumor edge. This clonotype was found many times. A modified ARM-PCR protocol with three rounds of nested PCR amplified TCRbeta. TCRdb used MiXCR to reprocess the multiplex PCR reads, holding one entry per CDR3 protein. The sample includes roughly 49,000 distinct CDR3 sequences, 74% seen only once; the top ten take 20% to 30%.

This receptor was taken from a woman in her sixties with non-small cell lung cancer. Sequencing was done on a sample of distant non-tumor lung tissue. V and J are TRBV4-3 and TRBJ2-5; D ambiguous. The DNA of the CDR3 is TGCGCCAGCAGCCTCCGACGGCAGGCAGAGACCCAGTACTTC. Amino acids: CASSLRRQAETQYF.